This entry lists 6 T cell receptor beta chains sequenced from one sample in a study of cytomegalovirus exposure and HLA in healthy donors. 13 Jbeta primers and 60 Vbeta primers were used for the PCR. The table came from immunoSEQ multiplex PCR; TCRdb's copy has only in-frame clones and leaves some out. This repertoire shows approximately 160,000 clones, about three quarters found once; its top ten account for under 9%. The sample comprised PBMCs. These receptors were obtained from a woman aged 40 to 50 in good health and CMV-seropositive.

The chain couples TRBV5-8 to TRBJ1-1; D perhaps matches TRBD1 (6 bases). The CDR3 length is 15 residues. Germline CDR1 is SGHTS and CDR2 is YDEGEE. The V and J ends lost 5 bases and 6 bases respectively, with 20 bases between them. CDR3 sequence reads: CASSRNRVGRSEAFF. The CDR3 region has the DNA TGTGCCAGCAGTAGGAACAGGGTCGGAAGGTCTGAAGCTTTCTTT.

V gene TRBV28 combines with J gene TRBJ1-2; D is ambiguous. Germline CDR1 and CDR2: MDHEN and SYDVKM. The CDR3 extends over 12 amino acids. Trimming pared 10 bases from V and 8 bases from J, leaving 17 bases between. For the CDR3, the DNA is TGTGCCACCGCGGGTACTATGGTCGGCTACACCTTC. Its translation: CATAGTMVGYTF.

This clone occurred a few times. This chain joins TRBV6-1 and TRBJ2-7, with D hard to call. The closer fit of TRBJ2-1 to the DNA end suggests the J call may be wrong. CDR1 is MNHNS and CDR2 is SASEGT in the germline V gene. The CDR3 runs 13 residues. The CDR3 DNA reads TGTGCCAGCAGTACCCGACTGGACAATGAGCAGTTCTTC. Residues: CASSTRLDNEQFF.

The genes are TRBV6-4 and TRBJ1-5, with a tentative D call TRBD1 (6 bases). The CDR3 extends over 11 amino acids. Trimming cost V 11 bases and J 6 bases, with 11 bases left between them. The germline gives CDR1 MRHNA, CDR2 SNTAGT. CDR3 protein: CAGEGGQPQHF. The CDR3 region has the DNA TGTGCCGGGGAAGGGGGTCAGCCCCAGCATTTT.

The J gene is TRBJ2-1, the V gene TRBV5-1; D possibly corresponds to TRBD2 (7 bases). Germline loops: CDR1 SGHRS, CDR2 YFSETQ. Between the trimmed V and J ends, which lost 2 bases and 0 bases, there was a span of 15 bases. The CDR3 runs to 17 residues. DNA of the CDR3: TGCGCCAGCAGCTTCGACGGGGGGCCCGCCTCCTACAATGAGCAGTTCTTC. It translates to CASSFDGGPASYNEQFF.

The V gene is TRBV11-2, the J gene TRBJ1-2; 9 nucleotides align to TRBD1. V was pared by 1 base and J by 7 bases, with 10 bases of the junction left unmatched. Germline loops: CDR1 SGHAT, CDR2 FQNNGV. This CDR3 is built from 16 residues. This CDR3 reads CASSLGPGTGFTGYTF. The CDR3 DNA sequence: TGTGCCAGCAGCTTAGGACCCGGGACAGGGTTTACTGGCTACACCTTC.